This TCR beta chain was retrieved from a study of T cell responses to AZD1222 COVID-19 vaccine. A remark on this clone: Its target is not known.

Study conclusions and caveats: Close to half of all spike-specific TCRs reportedly target regions of the variants that are unmutated. Donors were largely white British and mainly female; clonal diversity was possibly underestimated.

The data were produced by immunoSEQ multiplex PCR, yet TCRdb's version contains in-frame clones alone and is incomplete. The sample contains 150,000 to 200,000 clones, roughly nine tenths of which appear only once. The sequencing here drew on peripheral blood, taken on day 0 of MenACWY control vaccination. This receptor was identified in an adult in good health.

DNA of the CDR3: TGTGCCAGCAGCCGTGCACCGAACACCGGGGAGCTGTTTTTT. Its protein product is CASSRAPNTGELFF. V is TRBV11-3 and J is TRBJ2-2; no firm D call. The CDR3 has 14 amino acids. V was clipped by 5 bases and J by 0 bases, with 7 bases between them. Germline V CDR1 and CDR2: SGHNT, YENEEA.